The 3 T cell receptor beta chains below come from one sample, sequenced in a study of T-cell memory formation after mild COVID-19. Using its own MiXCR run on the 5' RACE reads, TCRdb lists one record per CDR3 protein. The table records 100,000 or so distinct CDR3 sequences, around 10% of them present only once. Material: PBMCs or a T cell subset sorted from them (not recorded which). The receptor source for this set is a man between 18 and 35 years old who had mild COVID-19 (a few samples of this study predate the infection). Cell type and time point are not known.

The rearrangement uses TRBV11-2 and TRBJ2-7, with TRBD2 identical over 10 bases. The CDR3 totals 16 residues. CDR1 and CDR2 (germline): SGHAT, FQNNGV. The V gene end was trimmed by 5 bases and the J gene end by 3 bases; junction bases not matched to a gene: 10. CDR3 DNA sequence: TGTGCCAGCAGCCCCCGTAGCGGGGGGTCCTACTACGAGCAGTACTTC. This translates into CASSPRSGGSYYEQYF.

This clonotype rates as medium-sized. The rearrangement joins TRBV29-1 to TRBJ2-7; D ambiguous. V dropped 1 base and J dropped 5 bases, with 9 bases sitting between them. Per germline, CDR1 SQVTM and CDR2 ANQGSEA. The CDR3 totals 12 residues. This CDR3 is CSVEVRADEQYF. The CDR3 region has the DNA TGCAGCGTTGAAGTTCGGGCAGACGAGCAGTACTTC.

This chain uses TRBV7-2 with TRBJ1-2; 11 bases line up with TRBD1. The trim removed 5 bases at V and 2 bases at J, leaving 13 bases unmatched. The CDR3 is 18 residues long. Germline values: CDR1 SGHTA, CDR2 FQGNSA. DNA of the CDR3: TGTGCCAGCAGCCCGGGGCCGGGGACAGGGGGTGGGAACTATGGCTACACCTTC. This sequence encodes CASSPGPGTGGGNYGYTF.